The T cell receptor (beta chain) described here comes from a study of response to subunit inactivated influenza vaccine. Overall study results and limits: T cells newly recruited by each seasonal influenza vaccination are few, the authors suggested.

There are a few counts of this clonotype. Its antigen is still unknown. The junction had 4 bases not matched to a gene; V was cut back by 5 bases and J by 2 bases. CDR3 size: 14 residues. In TCRdb, the RT-PCR reads were re-called with MiXCR into one record per CDR3 protein. The data hold 430,000 or so distinct CDR3 sequences, with 11% observed a single time. The sequence derives from a man over 45 who received an inactivated influenza vaccine. The rearrangement joins TRBV12-3 or TRBV12-4 to TRBJ2-5, with TRBD2 identical over 8 bases. Sequences were derived from PBMCs from blood, sampled 35 to 45 days after vaccination. This CDR3 is CASSTGGKQETQYF. The CDR3 nucleotides read TGTGCCAGCAGTACGGGGGGGAAACAAGAGACCCAGTACTTC.